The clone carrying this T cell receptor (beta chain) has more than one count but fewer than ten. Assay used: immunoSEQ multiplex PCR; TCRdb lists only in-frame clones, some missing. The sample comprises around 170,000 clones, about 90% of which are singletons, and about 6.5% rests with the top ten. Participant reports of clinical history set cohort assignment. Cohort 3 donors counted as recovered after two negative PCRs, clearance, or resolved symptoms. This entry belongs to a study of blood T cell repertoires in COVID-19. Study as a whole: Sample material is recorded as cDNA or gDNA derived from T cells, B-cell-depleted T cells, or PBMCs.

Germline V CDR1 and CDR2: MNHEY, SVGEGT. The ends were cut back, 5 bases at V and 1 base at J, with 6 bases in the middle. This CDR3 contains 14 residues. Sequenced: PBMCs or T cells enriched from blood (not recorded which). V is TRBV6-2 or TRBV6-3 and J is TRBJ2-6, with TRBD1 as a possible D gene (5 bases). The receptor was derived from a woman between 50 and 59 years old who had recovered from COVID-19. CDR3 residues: CASSQGSGANVLTF. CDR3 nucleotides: TGTGCCAGCAGTCAGGGTTCTGGGGCCAACGTCCTGACTTTC.